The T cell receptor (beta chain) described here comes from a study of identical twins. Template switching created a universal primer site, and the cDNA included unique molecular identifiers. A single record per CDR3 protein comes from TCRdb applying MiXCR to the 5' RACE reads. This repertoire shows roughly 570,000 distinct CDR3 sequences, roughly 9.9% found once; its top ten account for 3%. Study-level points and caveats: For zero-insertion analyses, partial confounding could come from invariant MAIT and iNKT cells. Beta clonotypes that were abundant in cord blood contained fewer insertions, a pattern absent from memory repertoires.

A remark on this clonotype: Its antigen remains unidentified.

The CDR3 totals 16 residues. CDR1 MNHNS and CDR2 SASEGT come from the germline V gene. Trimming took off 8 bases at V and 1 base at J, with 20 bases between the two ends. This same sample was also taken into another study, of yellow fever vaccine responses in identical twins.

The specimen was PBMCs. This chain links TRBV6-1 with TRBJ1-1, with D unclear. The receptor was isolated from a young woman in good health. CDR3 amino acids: CASGGVTVAANTEAFF. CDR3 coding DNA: TGTGCCAGCGGAGGTGTTACAGTAGCTGCGAACACTGAAGCTTTCTTT.